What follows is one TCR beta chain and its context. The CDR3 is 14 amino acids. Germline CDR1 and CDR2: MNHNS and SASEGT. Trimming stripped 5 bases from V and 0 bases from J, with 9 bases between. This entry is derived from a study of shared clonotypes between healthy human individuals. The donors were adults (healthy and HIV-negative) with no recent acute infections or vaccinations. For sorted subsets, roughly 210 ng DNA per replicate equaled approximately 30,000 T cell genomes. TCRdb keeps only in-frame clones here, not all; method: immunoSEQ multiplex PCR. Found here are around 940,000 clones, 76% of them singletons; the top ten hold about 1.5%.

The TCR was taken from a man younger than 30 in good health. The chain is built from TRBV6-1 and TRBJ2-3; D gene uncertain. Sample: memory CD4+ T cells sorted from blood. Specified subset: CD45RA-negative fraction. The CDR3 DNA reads TGTGCCAGCAGTTTTGGAGTTAGCACAGATACGCAGTATTTT. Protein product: CASSFGVSTDTQYF.